A selection of T cell receptor beta chains follows, all from one sample in a study of CD8+ T cells in alopecia areata. Here immunoSEQ multiplex PCR was the method, and the copy in TCRdb shows in-frame clones only, minus some. In the table there are about 160,000 clones, 40% to 50% of which are singletons. Source material: CD4+ T cells sorted from blood. The receptors here all came from a human donor with alopecia areata. Both conserved end residues are part of each CDR3. A D gene is named only where the DNA matches it firmly. Clone sizes are given selectively: once, few, many, or a class where the clone is expanded.

clone_size: NA
j_call: TRBJ2-4
v_call: TRBV5-6
d_call: NA
cdr3_nt: TGTGCCAGCAGCTTGACCACCCGGAACATTCAGTACTTC
cdr3_aa: CASSLTTRNIQYF

clone_size: NA
j_call: TRBJ2-3
v_call: TRBV4-1
d_call: NA
cdr3_nt: TGCGCCAGCAGCCACTCACCTGAACCGGGACCACACGCAGATACGCAGTATTTT
cdr3_aa: CASSHSPEPGPHADTQYF

clone_size: NA
j_call: TRBJ2-1
v_call: TRBV5-1
d_call: NA
cdr3_nt: TGCGCCAGCAGTTTTAACCGGGCGAGCTCCTACAATGAGCAGTTCTTC
cdr3_aa: CASSFNRASSYNEQFF

clone_size: NA
j_call: TRBJ2-7
v_call: TRBV7-2
d_call: TRBD1
cdr3_nt: TGTGCCAGCAGCTCCAGACAGGGCCACGAGCAGTACTTC
cdr3_aa: CASSSRQGHEQYF

clone_size: few
j_call: TRBJ1-1
v_call: TRBV27
d_call: NA
cdr3_nt: TGTGCCAGCAATGCAGGTCGGGGCACTGAAGCTTTCTTT
cdr3_aa: CASNAGRGTEAFF

clone_size: few
j_call: TRBJ1-2
v_call: TRBV29-1
d_call: NA
cdr3_nt: TGCAGCGTCACCGGGGAGGACGGCTACACCTTC
cdr3_aa: CSVTGEDGYTF

clone_size: few
j_call: TRBJ1-1
v_call: TRBV18
d_call: NA
cdr3_nt: TGTGCCAGCTCACCAAAAATTGGAACTGAAGCTTTCTTT
cdr3_aa: CASSPKIGTEAFF

clone_size: NA
j_call: TRBJ1-1
v_call: TRBV29-1
d_call: NA
cdr3_nt: TGCAGCGTTGCTGGGCTGAACACTGAAGCTTTCTTT
cdr3_aa: CSVAGLNTEAFF

clone_size: NA
j_call: TRBJ1-5
v_call: TRBV5-1
d_call: NA
cdr3_nt: TGCGCCAGCAGCTCTATACCGGGACCGACTGAGCCCCAGCATTTT
cdr3_aa: CASSSIPGPTEPQHF

clone_size: NA
j_call: TRBJ2-7
v_call: TRBV29-1
d_call: NA
cdr3_nt: TGCAGCGGGGGTGAGGGGAGTCTCTACGAGCAGTACTTC
cdr3_aa: CSGGEGSLYEQYF

clone_size: NA
j_call: TRBJ2-5
v_call: TRBV6-5
d_call: TRBD2
cdr3_nt: TGTGCCAGCAGTCGACTAGCTAAAGAGACCCAGTACTTC
cdr3_aa: CASSRLAKETQYF

clone_size: once
j_call: TRBJ2-1
v_call: TRBV4-1
d_call: NA
cdr3_nt: TGCGCCAGCAGCCCGACTGGGGGAGTTGGGGCGGATGAGCAGTTCTTC
cdr3_aa: CASSPTGGVGADEQFF

clone_size: NA
j_call: TRBJ2-5
v_call: TRBV12-5
d_call: TRBD1
cdr3_nt: TGTGCTAGTGGCCGACAGGGGGCAAAGACCCAGTACTTC
cdr3_aa: CASGRQGAKTQYF

clone_size: NA
j_call: TRBJ2-3
v_call: TRBV7-9
d_call: NA
cdr3_nt: TGTGCCAGCAGATCCAGGGTGACAGATACGCAGTATTTT
cdr3_aa: CASRSRVTDTQYF

clone_size: NA
j_call: TRBJ2-5
v_call: TRBV7-6
d_call: TRBD1
cdr3_nt: TGTGCCAGCAGCCCACAGGGGTCAGGGGAGACCCAGTACTTC
cdr3_aa: CASSPQGSGETQYF

clone_size: NA
j_call: TRBJ1-2
v_call: TRBV29-1
d_call: NA
cdr3_nt: TGCAGCGCCCAAAGGGGGACTCTTTATGGCTACACCTTC
cdr3_aa: CSAQRGTLYGYTF

clone_size: few
j_call: TRBJ1-2
v_call: TRBV5-1
d_call: NA
cdr3_nt: TGCGCCAGCAGCTTGAACGGCTACACCTTC
cdr3_aa: CASSLNGYTF

clone_size: few
j_call: TRBJ2-7
v_call: TRBV28
d_call: NA
cdr3_nt: TGTGCCAGCAGCTCAGGGGGGTCCTACGAGCAGTACTTC
cdr3_aa: CASSSGGSYEQYF

clone_size: NA
j_call: TRBJ1-1
v_call: TRBV29-1
d_call: NA
cdr3_nt: TGCAGCGTTGCGCTTACGAACACTGAAGCTTTCTTT
cdr3_aa: CSVALTNTEAFF

clone_size: NA
j_call: TRBJ2-3
v_call: TRBV20-1
d_call: NA
cdr3_nt: TGCAGTGCTACCGGCACAGATACGCAGTATTTT
cdr3_aa: CSATGTDTQYF

clone_size: few
j_call: TRBJ1-5
v_call: TRBV4-1
d_call: NA
cdr3_nt: TGCGCCAGCAGCCAAGATCCCGGGACGGAGAATCAGCCCCAGCATTTT
cdr3_aa: CASSQDPGTENQPQHF

clone_size: NA
j_call: TRBJ1-1
v_call: TRBV28
d_call: NA
cdr3_nt: TGTGCCAGCAGTTCGACAGCGAACACTGAAGCTTTCTTT
cdr3_aa: CASSSTANTEAFF

clone_size: NA
j_call: TRBJ2-3
v_call: TRBV15
d_call: TRBD2
cdr3_nt: TGTGCCACCAGCGGCGGGACTAGCGTTAGCACAGATACGCAGTATTTT
cdr3_aa: CATSGGTSVSTDTQYF

clone_size: few
j_call: TRBJ1-2
v_call: TRBV29-1
d_call: TRBD1
cdr3_nt: TGCAGCGGATGGACAGGAAACTACGTCTATGGCTACACCTTC
cdr3_aa: CSGWTGNYVYGYTF

clone_size: NA
j_call: TRBJ2-2
v_call: TRBV5-1
d_call: TRBD2
cdr3_nt: TGCGCCAGCAGCTTGGATCTAGCGGGAGCCGGGGAGCTGTTTTTT
cdr3_aa: CASSLDLAGAGELFF

clone_size: NA
j_call: TRBJ1-5
v_call: TRBV28
d_call: NA
cdr3_nt: TGTGCCAGCAGTTTATTGGGATTTGGCCTTAGCAATCAGCCCCAGCATTTT
cdr3_aa: CASSLLGFGLSNQPQHF